The 22 T cell receptor beta chains given below trace back to one sample, sequenced in a study of blood T cell repertoires in COVID-19. The repertoire was sequenced with immunoSEQ multiplex PCR; TCRdb's copy has only in-frame clones and lacks some. Of approximately 45,000 clones listed, 87% are singletons. Sequences were obtained from peripheral blood. These receptors were taken from a woman aged 80 or over with COVID-19, enrolled during active disease.

The V call is TRBV18, the J call TRBJ2-3; D possibly corresponds to TRBD1 (5 bases). Trimming removed 8 bases from V and 0 bases from J, with 15 bases in between. Germline values: CDR1 KGHSH, CDR2 LQKENI. The CDR3 sequence is 15 residues long. The CDR3 spells CASAINTGSTDTQYF. DNA of the CDR3: TGTGCCAGCGCTATTAATACAGGAAGCACAGATACGCAGTATTTT.

The CDR3 loop is CASSQGQTKETQYF. CDR3 sequence (DNA): TGTGCCAGCAGCCAGGGACAGACTAAAGAGACCCAGTACTTC. The rearrangement links TRBV5-4 to TRBJ2-5; TRBD1 matches 7 bases. This CDR3 is built from 14 residues. V lost 4 bases to trimming and J lost 3 bases; unmatched junction nucleotides: 6. Germline lookup yields CDR1 SGHNT and CDR2 YYREEE (reference sequence).

The rearrangement links TRBV7-9 to TRBJ1-4; perhaps TRBD1 as D (5 bases). The CDR3 runs 15 residues. Germline CDR1 SEHNR, CDR2 FQNEAQ (reference sequence). The V gene lost 0 bases and the J gene lost 8 bases, with 13 bases spanning the gap. This CDR3 is CASSLATVAEEKLFF. The CDR3 DNA reads TGTGCCAGCAGCTTAGCGACAGTGGCAGAAGAAAAACTGTTTTTT.

This clone was detected a few times. This chain joins TRBV18 and TRBJ1-1; weak D call: TRBD1 (6 bases). V lost 6 bases to trimming and J lost 2 bases, with 19 bases between them. This CDR3 contains 16 residues. The germline V gene has CDR1 KGHSH and CDR2 LQKENI. CDR3 nucleotide sequence: TGTGCCAGCTCCCACTTCCCCCGACAGGCTAACACTGAAGCTTTCTTT. Residues: CASSHFPRQANTEAFF.

The CDR3 spells CASRPREGLYEQYF. In DNA, the CDR3 is TGCGCCTCCCGGCCGCGGGAGGGCCTTTACGAGCAGTACTTC. The chain links TRBV5-1 to TRBJ2-7, with 9 bases that match TRBD2. The CDR3 sequence is 14 residues long. Germline values: CDR1 SGHRS, CDR2 YFSETQ. Trimming removed 10 bases from V and 4 bases from J; junction bases left unmatched: 12.

This chain links TRBV30 with TRBJ1-2, with 7 bases matching TRBD1. The V gene's germline CDR1 is GTSNPN and CDR2 SVGIG (reference sequence). V dropped 4 bases and J dropped 2; count of bases not matched to a gene: 4. The CDR3 contains 13 residues. The CDR3 bases are TGTGCCTGGACCACACAGGGGAACTATGGCTACACCTTC. Translation: CAWTTQGNYGYTF.

The chain uses TRBV5-6 and TRBJ2-3; D is possibly TRBD2 (6 bases). Germline V gives CDR1 SGHDT, CDR2 YYEEEE. The CDR3 extends over 16 amino acids. V lost 4 bases to trimming and J lost 4 bases, with 19 bases between them. The CDR3 loop reads CASSPIGGFEADTQYF. The CDR3, as DNA: TGTGCCAGCAGCCCCATCGGGGGATTTGAGGCAGATACGCAGTATTTT.

In DNA form, the CDR3 reads TGTGCCAGCCGGTCCCGGGACAGGGTTCAGTCTGGAAACACCATATATTTT. This encodes CASRSRDRVQSGNTIYF. J is TRBJ1-3 and V is TRBV19, with 9 bases aligning to TRBD1. With 9 bases clipped from V and 1 base from J, the junction kept 13 bases outside the gene matches. Per the germline V gene, CDR1 is LNHDA and CDR2 is SQIVND (reference sequence). This CDR3 has 17 amino acids. Full variable domain (rest looked up from reference TRBV19 and TRBJ1-3): DGGITQSPKYLFRKEGQNVTLSCEQNLNHDAMYWYRQDPGQGLRLIYYSQIVNDFQKGDIAEGYSVSREKKESFPLTVTSAQKNPTAFYLCASRSRDRVQSGNTIYFGEGSWLTVV.

The chain recombines TRBV5-1 with TRBJ1-6; TRBD1 matches at 7 bases. J lost 8 bases, V lost 0 bases, and 5 bases had no gene match. Germline V gives CDR1 SGHRS, CDR2 YFSETQ. The CDR3 is 15 residues long. The CDR3 loop reads CASSLDQGVYSPLHF. CDR3 DNA: TGCGCCAGCAGCTTGGACCAGGGGGTTTATTCACCCCTCCACTTT.

The chain has TRBV7-9 and TRBJ2-3; the match to TRBD2 covers 7 bases. The CDR3 runs 17 residues. J lost 2 bases, V lost 0 bases, and 8 bases had no gene match. Per the germline V gene, CDR1 is SEHNR and CDR2 is FQNEAQ (reference sequence). This CDR3 is CASSLAGGTLYTDTQYF. In nucleotides, the CDR3 is TGTGCCAGCAGCTTAGCGGGGGGGACCCTATACACAGATACGCAGTATTTT.

The chain is built from TRBV20-1 and TRBJ1-4, with D possibly matching TRBD1 (5 bases). This CDR3 is 14 amino acids long. Germline CDR1 DFQATT, CDR2 SNEGSKA (reference sequence). V was clipped by 3 bases and J by 3 bases, with 11 bases between them. CDR3 nucleotide sequence: TGCAGTGCTAGTTGGGGGGTCCCTAATGAAAAACTGTTTTTT. Encoded protein: CSASWGVPNEKLFF.

This clone was detected a few times. The chain is built from TRBV11-2 and TRBJ2-4, with TRBD1 matching 8 bases. V was pared by 4 bases and J by 1 base, with 9 bases of the junction left unmatched. Germline CDR1 is SGHAT and CDR2 is FQNNGV. The CDR3 extends over 17 amino acids. The CDR3 bases are TGTGCCAGCAGCTCCTCGGCAGGGGGCGCCGCCAAAAACATTCAGTACTTC. Encoded protein: CASSSSAGGAAKNIQYF.

The J gene is TRBJ2-1, the V gene TRBV24-1, with TRBD2 as a possible D gene (6 bases). Trimming stripped 1 base from V and 5 bases from J, with 14 bases between. The CDR3 is made up of 16 amino acids. Germline CDR1 reads KGHDR; CDR2 reads SFDVKD. In nucleotides, the CDR3 is TGTGCCACCAGTGATTTTCGAGCGGGCATACACAATGAGCAGTTCTTC. It encodes CATSDFRAGIHNEQFF.

This clone has a handful of counts. This chain uses TRBV19 with TRBJ1-2, with D maybe TRBD1 (6 bases). Germline lookup yields CDR1 LNHDA and CDR2 SQIVND (reference sequence). Trimming shortened V by 6 bases and J by 3 bases, and 11 bases separated the two germline ends. This CDR3 has 13 residues. This chain's CDR3 is CASSQTGDYGYTF. The CDR3 DNA reads TGTGCCAGTAGCCAGACAGGAGACTATGGCTACACCTTC.

The rearrangement joins TRBV2 to TRBJ2-4; 7 bases line up with TRBD1. The trim removed 5 bases at V and 1 base at J, leaving 2 bases unmatched. The CDR3 contains 14 residues. Germline values: CDR1 SNHLY, CDR2 FYNNEI. The CDR3 bases are TGTGCCAGCAGTACGACAGGGGCCAAAAACATTCAGTACTTC. This gives the protein CASSTTGAKNIQYF.

The chain couples TRBV29-1 to TRBJ1-1; 7 bases match TRBD1. CDR1 and CDR2 (germline): SQVTM, ANQGSEA. The CDR3 runs 13 residues. The V gene end was trimmed by 6 bases and the J gene end by 5 bases; junction bases not matched to a gene: 9. DNA for the CDR3: TGCAGCGTCCGACAGGGAATATGGACTGAAGCTTTCTTT. It codes for CSVRQGIWTEAFF.

This clone was observed once. V is TRBV10-3 and J is TRBJ1-2; 9 nucleotides align to TRBD1. Germline V lookup: CDR1 ENHRY, CDR2 SYGVKD. V trimming: 5 bases; J trimming: 1 base; junction bases outside the gene matches: 5. This CDR3 region has 15 residues. CDR3 region: CAISFLGQGNYGYTF. CDR3 sequence (DNA): TGTGCCATCAGTTTCCTGGGACAGGGTAACTATGGCTACACCTTC.

V usage is TRBV20-1 and J usage is TRBJ1-2; 9 nucleotides agree with TRBD1. V lost 3 bases and J lost 5; bases outside the gene matches: 13. The CDR3 sequence is 16 residues long. CDR1 and CDR2 (germline): DFQATT, SNEGSKA (reference sequence). The CDR3 reads CSASRDRVRKEYGYTF. CDR3 coding DNA: TGCAGTGCTAGTCGGGACAGGGTTCGTAAGGAATATGGCTACACCTTC.

This chain links TRBV19 with TRBJ1-1; 8 nucleotides match TRBD1. The CDR3 sequence is 15 residues long. J gave up 0 bases and V 7 bases, and 7 bases lay outside the gene matches. Germline V gene lookup returns CDR1 LNHDA and CDR2 SQIVND (reference sequence). The CDR3 reads CASIDRGRMNTEAFF. CDR3 in DNA: TGTGCCAGTATCGACAGGGGCAGGATGAACACTGAAGCTTTCTTT. Filled out from reference TRBV19 and TRBJ1-1, the complete variable domain reads DGGITQSPKYLFRKEGQNVTLSCEQNLNHDAMYWYRQDPGQGLRLIYYSQIVNDFQKGDIAEGYSVSREKKESFPLTVTSAQKNPTAFYLCASIDRGRMNTEAFFGQGTRLTVV.

The V gene is TRBV7-6, the J gene TRBJ1-4; possibly TRBD1 for D (6 bases). The V end was cut by 5 bases, the J end by 8 bases, with 18 bases between. The CDR3 runs 15 residues. Germline values: CDR1 SGHVS, CDR2 FNYEAQ. The CDR3 region is CASSIGLGAVEKLFF. CDR3 in DNA: TGTGCCAGCAGCATAGGGTTGGGGGCAGTGGAAAAACTGTTTTTT.

The chain uses TRBV3-1 (or the pseudogene TRBV3-2) and TRBJ2-2, with 12 positions matching TRBD2. V lost 3 bases and J lost 7; bases outside the gene matches: 9. This CDR3 spans 17 amino acids. The germline V gene has CDR1 LGHDT and CDR2 YNNKEL (reference sequence). DNA for the CDR3: TGTGCCAGCAGCCATTCCCTAGCGGGAGGGCCGGACGGGGAGCTGTTTTTT. Translated: CASSHSLAGGPDGELFF.

The chain couples TRBV7-2 to TRBJ2-7, with D hard to call. Per germline, CDR1 SGHTA and CDR2 FQGNSA. The CDR3 totals 15 residues. V was clipped by 6 bases and J by 6 bases, with 21 bases between them. DNA for the CDR3: TGTGCCAGCAGTCCTAACCCCCTAACTACGGGCGAGCAGTACTTC. It translates to CASSPNPLTTGEQYF.